Below, 12 T cell receptor beta chains from the same sample are listed, as sequenced in a study of Graves' ophthalmopathy and Graves' hyperthyroidism. Amplified TCR beta CDR3 regions were obtained using RNA transcripts as template. Second-round multiplex PCR came after first-round RT-PCR with HTBI primers. TCRdb processed the multiplex PCR reads anew with MiXCR; each CDR3 protein has one entry. This sample has over a million distinct CDR3 sequences; about 40% occur once, and the top ten carry 11%. The sequenced material came from peripheral blood or thyroid tissue (not recorded which). These receptors all come from an adult man with Graves' hyperthyroidism.

This clonotype was found a few times. This sequence joins TRBV28 and TRBJ1-2; D possibly corresponds to TRBD1 (6 bases). Trimming took off 2 bases at V and 2 bases at J, with 18 bases between the two ends. The CDR3 spans 17 residues. Germline assignment: CDR1 MDHEN and CDR2 SYDVKM. CDR3 protein: CASSLKVATGRNYGYTF. As DNA, the CDR3 is TGTGCCAGCAGTTTAAAGGTCGCGACAGGAAGAAACTATGGCTACACCTTC.

Notes on this clonotype: At one end the junction does not follow the germline gene, possibly because of a read error. Here the CDR3 reads CSARATGTYERQYF. DNA of the CDR3: TGCAGTGCGAGAGCGACAGGAACCTACGAGCGGCAGTACTTC. The chain is built from TRBV20-1 and TRBJ2-7; the D gene is possibly TRBD1 (6 bases). Germline loops: CDR1 DFQATT, CDR2 SNEGSKA (reference sequence). The CDR3 runs 14 residues.

In this sample, this clonotype turned up many times. The chain combines TRBV4-3 with TRBJ1-2; D call uncertain. V lost 0 bases and J lost 0, with 11 bases in between. The CDR3 runs 16 residues. CDR1 and CDR2 from the germline V gene are LGHNA and YSLEER. The CDR3 here is CASSQDSAGPNYGYTF. Written as DNA, the CDR3 is TGCGCCAGCAGCCAAGATAGTGCTGGCCCTAACTATGGCTACACCTTC.

A note on this clonotype: Just one base apart from a much larger clone, this may be a read error. The chain carries TRBV14 and TRBJ1-4; D is uncertain. The germline gives CDR1 SGHDN, CDR2 FVKESK. Deletions cut 2 bases from V and 5 bases from J, with 12 bases between. This CDR3 is built from 15 residues. The CDR3 sequence: CASSQSPAMNEKLFF. The CDR3 region has the DNA TGTGCCAGCAGCCAAAGTCCCGCCATGAATGAAAAACTGTTTTTT.

Worth noting for this clonotype: One end of the junction does not line up with germline, which may come from a read error. This chain connects TRBV25-1 to TRBJ1-2; possible D gene TRBD1, 6 bases. The germline gives CDR1 MGHDK, CDR2 SYGVNS. This CDR3 has 14 residues. CDR3: CACSAPTGNYGYTF. In DNA, the CDR3 is TGTGCCTGCAGTGCTCCCACAGGGAACTATGGCTACACCTTC.

In this sample, this clonotype turned up many times. The CDR3 here is CSADTRKTQYF. As DNA, the CDR3 is TGCAGTGCGGATACTAGAAAGACCCAGTACTTC. The chain joins TRBV20-1 to TRBJ2-5, with D possibly TRBD2 on 5 matching bases. The CDR3 has 11 residues. Trimming removed 6 bases from V and 6 bases from J, with 11 bases in between. The germline V gene encodes CDR1 DFQATT and CDR2 SNEGSKA (reference sequence).

This clonotype was seen a handful of times. The rearrangement joins TRBV19 to TRBJ2-5; D remains ambiguous. The CDR3 contains 16 residues. V lost 0 bases and J lost 0, with 11 bases in between. The germline V gene encodes CDR1 LNHDA and CDR2 SQIVND (reference sequence). The CDR3 coding sequence is TGTGCCAGTAGTATAGACGGCGGCACGTACCAAGAGACCCAGTACTTC. It is translated as CASSIDGGTYQETQYF.

As for this clonotype: This may come from a read error, since a much larger clone is one base off. This chain connects TRBV15 to TRBJ2-7, with 7 positions matching TRBD1. Germline lookup yields CDR1 LNHNV and CDR2 YYDKDF (reference sequence). This CDR3 has 17 amino acids. Unmatched junction bases numbered 10, after V lost 0 bases and J lost 2 bases. CDR3 amino acids: CATSRDSTGVTTYEQYF. The CDR3 DNA is TGTGCCACCAGCAGAGATTCAACAGGGGTGACCACCTACGAGCAGTACTTC.

This clonotype has a single count. The gene calls are TRBV12-3 or TRBV12-4 and TRBJ1-5; no firm D call. Deletions cut 4 bases from V and 7 bases from J, with 14 bases between. CDR3 length: 14 amino acids. This CDR3 is CASSYSTRTQPQHF. DNA for the CDR3: TGTGCCAGCAGTTACTCGACCAGGACCCAGCCCCAGCATTTT.

Details on this clonotype: One junction end does not reproduce the germline sequence, and a read error may be involved. This chain uses TRBV10-2 with TRBJ1-2; 7 nucleotides line up with TRBD1. Germline V gene lookup returns CDR1 WSHSY and CDR2 SAAADI. The CDR3 consists of 16 residues. The CDR3 is CASSHPPPGQLGGYTF. CDR3 bases: TGTGCCAGCAGCCACCCACCCCCGGGACAGCTAGGTGGCTACACCTTC.

A remark on this clonotype: This may be a read error, as it is one base from a much larger clone. The chain employs TRBV11-2 and TRBJ2-5; the match to TRBD2 covers 9 bases. The end of the DNA is better explained by TRBJ2-7, so the J call may be wrong. The germline V gene has CDR1 SGHAT and CDR2 FQNNGV. The CDR3 runs to 15 residues. This chain's CDR3 is CASTLASGTFYEQYV. The CDR3 DNA sequence: TGTGCCAGCACTCTTGCTAGCGGGACTTTCTACGAGCAGTACGTC.

Ten or more counts support this clonotype. The junction departs from germline at one end; a sequencing error may be responsible. The V gene is TRBV12-3 or TRBV12-4, the J gene TRBJ1-6; D is unresolved. CDR3 length: 12 amino acids. The CDR3 DNA reads TGTGCCAGCAGCTTAGGGAATTCACCCCTCCACTTT. This translates into CASSLGNSPLHF.